This record covers a single T cell receptor beta chain. Its specificity is unknown. The data derive from a study of OX40 agonist ivuxolimab in advanced cancers. General study results and limits: At 0.1 to 3.0 mg/kg and by week 6, CD4+ and CD8+ T cells in the blood had expanded clonally.

The CDR3 is 16 residues long. CDR1 and CDR2 (germline): KGHSH, LQKENI. The germline V and J ends were trimmed by 3 bases and 2 bases, with 14 bases remaining between them. Clones were read by immunoSEQ multiplex PCR, and TCRdb kept only the in-frame ones, dropping some. The sample includes tens of thousands of clones, about 88% of them seen just once. V is TRBV18 and J is TRBJ1-5, with D perhaps TRBD1 (6 bases). This TCR derives from an adult with an advanced solid tumor such as melanoma, head and neck, liver or kidney cancer. Here the sequenced sample was CD4+ or CD8+ T cells sorted from blood, taken in a trial of the OX40 agonist ivuxolimab. The CDR3, as DNA: TGTGCCAGCTCACCCTCTGAGGGGGATCGCAATCAGCCCCAGCATTTT. Amino acid sequence: CASSPSEGDRNQPQHF.